The sequence of this T cell receptor (beta chain) was determined in a study of Ad26.COV2.S vaccination and SARS-CoV-2 variants. Overall study results and limits: There was reportedly substantial breadth in spike-specific CD8+ and CD4+ T cell responses after vaccination.

About this clone itself: The antigen is unknown. A read error may produce the germline difference seen at one junction end.

Treatment defined: roughly 18 received Ad26.COV2.S at low or high dose, single or two shots; about 5 received placebo; per-sample allocation not given. Material that was analyzed had been drawn on day 63 after the first vaccine or placebo injection. Libraries were prepared by immunoSEQ multiplex PCR; TCRdb keeps only in-frame clonotypes and omits some of them. The repertoire holds 400,000 to 500,000 clones, with roughly nine tenths as singletons. In germline, CDR1 is MNHEY, CDR2 SVGEGT. The CDR3 runs to 11 residues. Sequenced here: peripheral blood, sampled in a trial of Ad26.COV2.S vaccine versus placebo. This TCR derives from a person between 18 and 59 years old who received the Ad26.COV2.S COVID-19 vaccine or a placebo. This chain uses TRBV6-2 or TRBV6-3 with TRBJ1-2; D is unclear. As DNA, the CDR3 is TGTGCCAGCAGTTCTGTGGACCGGGTAGGCTTC. Its protein is CASSSVDRVGF.